The next 30 T cell receptor beta chains were all read from a single sample in a study of OX40 agonist ivuxolimab in advanced cancers. Clones were sequenced by immunoSEQ multiplex PCR, and TCRdb holds only the in-frame ones, with some missing. The table records 35,000 to 40,000 clones, less than 85% of them present only once. Sequencing used CD4+ or CD8+ T cells sorted from blood, obtained in a trial of the OX40 agonist ivuxolimab. Receptor source: an adult with an advanced solid tumor such as melanoma, head and neck, liver or kidney cancer.

This chain joins TRBV5-4 and TRBJ1-6, with D unclear. The CDR3 has 14 amino acids. Germline CDR1 reads SGHNT; CDR2 reads YYREEE (reference sequence). Between the trimmed V and J ends, which lost 0 bases and 7 bases, there was a span of 8 bases. The CDR3 sequence: CASSLALVNSPLHF. The DNA of the CDR3 is TGTGCCAGCAGCTTGGCTTTGGTAAATTCACCCCTCCACTTT.

The chain joins TRBV18 to TRBJ2-7, with TRBD2 matching 9 bases. Germline loops: CDR1 KGHSH, CDR2 LQKENI. J lost 1 base, V lost 4 bases, and 5 bases had no gene match. The CDR3 contains 15 residues. This CDR3 is CASSLTSGWSYEQYF. The CDR3, as DNA: TGTGCCAGCTCACTAACTAGCGGGTGGTCCTACGAGCAGTACTTC.

The J gene is TRBJ2-3, the V gene TRBV19, with 11 bases identical to TRBD2. The CDR3 is made up of 18 amino acids. The J segment lost 0 bases and the V segment lost 1 base, leaving 6 bases of the junction unmatched. Germline V CDR1 and CDR2: LNHDA, SQIVND (reference sequence). CDR3 in DNA: TGTGCCAGTAGTATAGGTTGGGCTAGCGGGAGGAGCACAGATACGCAGTATTTT. This encodes CASSIGWASGRSTDTQYF.

V gene TRBV7-2 combines with J gene TRBJ2-1; 11 bases match TRBD2. The CDR3 has 16 residues. The germline gives CDR1 SGHTA, CDR2 FQGNSA. J was trimmed by 5 bases and V by 2 bases; bases with no gene match: 5. The CDR3 is CASSLSGTSGHNEQFF. The CDR3 DNA reads TGTGCCAGCAGCTTATCTGGGACTAGCGGCCACAATGAGCAGTTCTTC.

The genes are TRBV19 and TRBJ2-1, with 9 bases lining up with TRBD1. Trimming at V came to 6 bases and at J to 7 bases, leaving 7 bases not matched to a gene. In germline, CDR1 is LNHDA, CDR2 SQIVND (reference sequence). This CDR3 spans 14 amino acids. Here the CDR3 DNA reads TGTGCCAGTAGGAGCGGGACAGGGCGGAATGAGCAGTTCTTC. Translated: CASRSGTGRNEQFF.

The rearrangement uses TRBV18 and TRBJ1-5; TRBD1 is a possible D gene (6 bases). Germline values: CDR1 KGHSH, CDR2 LQKENI. V was cut by 2 bases and J by 6 bases, with 17 bases left in between. The CDR3 spans 16 residues. As DNA, the CDR3 is TGTGCCAGCTCACCAGCCAACAGGGACCGGGCTCAGCCCCAGCATTTT. Protein sequence: CASSPANRDRAQPQHF. The full variable domain, rest sourced from reference TRBV18 and TRBJ1-5, is NAGVMQNPRHLVRRRGQEARLRCSPMKGHSHVYWYRQLPEEGLKFMVYLQKENIIDESGMPKERFSAEFPKEGPSILRIQQVVRGDSAAYFCASSPANRDRAQPQHFGDGTRLSIL.

V and J are TRBV19 and TRBJ1-6; no reliable D call. CDR1 is LNHDA, CDR2 SQIVND, per germline (reference sequence). This CDR3 contains 14 residues. V lost 4 bases and J lost 5, with 9 bases in between. In nucleotides, the CDR3 is TGTGCCAGTAGTAGAGGGAACGATAATTCACCCCTCCACTTT. Protein: CASSRGNDNSPLHF.

V and J are TRBV10-3 and TRBJ2-7; TRBD2 matches 7 bases. The CDR3 totals 16 residues. The V gene's germline CDR1 is ENHRY and CDR2 SYGVKD. V was clipped by 10 bases and J by 6 bases; unmatched bases: 21. The CDR3: CATALSGWEGHGEQYF. The CDR3 DNA sequence: TGTGCCACCGCTCTGTCTGGGTGGGAGGGCCACGGCGAGCAGTACTTC.

The CDR3 spells CASSVASSGSSYEQYF. The CDR3 nucleotides are TGTGCCAGCAGCGTAGCGAGTAGCGGGAGTTCCTACGAGCAGTACTTC. This chain joins TRBV9 and TRBJ2-7, with TRBD2 matching 9 bases. Trimming cost V 0 bases and J 1 base; bases outside gene matches: 5. This CDR3 is 16 amino acids long. The germline gives CDR1 SGDLS, CDR2 YYNGEE.

The rearrangement uses TRBV11-2 and TRBJ1-2; 7 bases fit TRBD1. There are 13 residues in the CDR3. V was pared by 5 bases and J by 3 bases, with 3 bases of the junction left unmatched. CDR1 SGHAT and CDR2 FQNNGV come from the germline V gene. CDR3 nucleotides: TGTGCCAGCAGCCCCGACAGGGACTATGGCTACACCTTC. Protein sequence: CASSPDRDYGYTF.

This chain links TRBV4-3 with TRBJ2-2; 10 bases line up with TRBD2. The V gene's germline CDR1 is LGHNA and CDR2 YSLEER. The CDR3 length is 16 residues. J was trimmed by 0 bases and V by 2 bases; bases with no gene match: 0. In nucleotides, the CDR3 is TGCGCCAGCAGCCAACTAGCGGGGGCGAACACCGGGGAGCTGTTTTTT. Protein sequence: CASSQLAGANTGELFF.

In its sample, this clone was seen a few times. The same CDR3 can be traced to other DNA sequences in this sample. The chain joins TRBV9 to TRBJ1-2; no clear D. The CDR3 sequence is 14 residues long. The germline V and J ends were trimmed by 0 bases and 0 bases, with 6 bases remaining between them. CDR1 SGDLS and CDR2 YYNGEE come from the germline V gene. CDR3 loop: CASSVALSNYGYTF. In DNA form, the CDR3 reads TGTGCCAGCAGCGTAGCGCTTTCTAACTATGGCTACACCTTC.

V gene TRBV15 combines with J gene TRBJ1-5; D gene uncertain. In germline, CDR1 is LNHNV, CDR2 YYDKDF (reference sequence). The CDR3 extends over 13 amino acids. V shed 1 base and J shed 11 bases, with 12 bases lying between them. The CDR3 is CATSRGGGESQHF. The CDR3 DNA is TGTGCCACCAGCAGAGGTGGCGGCGAGTCCCAGCATTTT.

A few counts support this clone. The chain carries TRBV11-2 and TRBJ2-2, with no clear D. The germline V gene encodes CDR1 SGHAT and CDR2 FQNNGV. Deletions cut 5 bases from V and 3 bases from J, with 4 bases between. The CDR3 has 12 residues. In DNA form, the CDR3 reads TGTGCCAGCAGCGACTACACCGGGGAGCTGTTTTTT. Protein product: CASSDYTGELFF.

This clone was recorded once. This CDR3 reads CASSLIGREYGYTF. CDR3 in DNA: TGTGCCAGCAGCTTGATCGGGAGGGAATATGGCTACACCTTC. The chain couples TRBV5-4 to TRBJ1-2, with no clear D. Germline CDR1 is SGHNT and CDR2 is YYREEE (reference sequence). Trimming left V 1 base short and J 5 bases short, with 12 bases between. The CDR3 loop spans 14 amino acids.

V is TRBV7-2 and J is TRBJ2-3, with 15 nucleotides matching TRBD2. V was clipped by 5 bases and J by 3 bases; unmatched bases: 6. The CDR3 runs 17 residues. CDR1 is SGHTA and CDR2 is FQGNSA in the germline V gene. The CDR3 reads CASSPGLAGGGTDTQYF. The DNA for the CDR3 is TGTGCCAGCAGCCCGGGACTAGCGGGAGGAGGGACAGATACGCAGTATTTT.

This chain joins TRBV6-1 and TRBJ1-5; D not certain. Germline CDR1 reads MNHNS; CDR2 reads SASEGT. The ends were cut back, 0 bases at V and 9 bases at J, with 9 bases in the middle. The CDR3 totals 13 residues. The CDR3 region has the DNA TGTGCCAGCAGTGAAGCGACCAACCGGCCCCAGCATTTT. Translation: CASSEATNRPQHF.

This clone was observed a few times. The chain couples TRBV11-2 to TRBJ1-4; D may be TRBD1 (6 bases). The CDR3 covers 15 residues. The germline CDR1 and CDR2 sequences are SGHAT and FQNNGV. V dropped 5 bases and J dropped 4 bases, with 14 bases sitting between them. The CDR3 bases are TGTGCCAGCAGCCATTCTACAGGGATTAATGAAAAACTGTTTTTT. Its protein is CASSHSTGINEKLFF.

The V gene is TRBV6-4, the J gene TRBJ1-1; D unresolved. The V end lost 2 bases, the J end lost 0 bases, and 4 bases lay between the germline ends. The CDR3 covers 13 residues. Per germline, CDR1 MRHNA and CDR2 SNTAGT. For the CDR3, the DNA is TGTGCCAGCAGTGACGAATTGAACACTGAAGCTTTCTTT. As protein: CASSDELNTEAFF.

The chain is built from TRBV15 and TRBJ1-2, with D perhaps TRBD1 (6 bases). CDR3 size: 16 residues. Trimming shortened V by 0 bases and J by 4 bases, and 15 bases separated the two germline ends. The germline V gene encodes CDR1 LNHNV and CDR2 YYDKDF (reference sequence). This CDR3 reads CATSRERTDHPYGYTF. CDR3 DNA: TGTGCCACCAGCAGAGAAAGGACAGATCACCCCTATGGCTACACCTTC.

This chain connects TRBV5-1 to TRBJ1-1; 8 bases fit TRBD1. Germline CDR1 SGHRS, CDR2 YFSETQ. This CDR3 is 14 amino acids long. After removal of 3 bases from V and 1 base from J, the junction contained 2 bases not matched to a gene. The CDR3 region has the DNA TGCGCCAGCAGCTGGGGACAGGCGAACACTGAAGCTTTCTTT. The encoded protein is CASSWGQANTEAFF.

This clone was detected a few times. This chain links TRBV7-2 with TRBJ2-5; no clear D gene. Germline V gene sequence: CDR1 SGHTA, CDR2 FQGNSA. The CDR3 covers 13 residues. V shed 5 bases and J shed 2 bases, with 9 bases lying between them. CDR3 nucleotides: TGTGCCAGCAGCCAGAATGAACAAGAGACCCAGTACTTC. Its protein is CASSQNEQETQYF.

This rearrangement joins TRBV9 to TRBJ2-7; TRBD2 matches 9 bases. Trimming at V came to 0 bases and at J to 2 bases, leaving 9 bases not matched to a gene. In germline, CDR1 is SGDLS, CDR2 YYNGEE. The CDR3 runs to 17 residues. The CDR3 nucleotides read TGTGCCAGCAGCGTAGGGCTAGCGGGGATTGCCCCCTACGAGCAGTACTTC. It codes for CASSVGLAGIAPYEQYF.

Within the sample, this clone is medium-sized. The gene calls are TRBV29-1 and TRBJ1-1; 9 bases agree with TRBD1. The V gene end was trimmed by 7 bases and the J gene end by 4 bases; junction bases not matched to a gene: 4. The CDR3 has 12 amino acids. The germline CDR1 and CDR2 sequences are SQVTM and ANQGSEA. For the CDR3, the DNA is TGCAGCGGGCTGACAGGGGGCACTGAAGCTTTCTTT. Translated, it gives CSGLTGGTEAFF.

The chain joins TRBV9 to TRBJ2-2; D is ambiguous. The V end was cut by 4 bases, the J end by 5 bases, with 9 bases between. The CDR3 extends over 13 amino acids. Germline V gene sequence: CDR1 SGDLS, CDR2 YYNGEE. The chain's CDR3 is CASSPWMTGELFF. The CDR3 coding sequence is TGTGCCAGCAGCCCATGGATGACCGGGGAGCTGTTTTTT.

This clone was counted between two and nine times. The chain joins TRBV9 to TRBJ2-1; no firm D call. The CDR3 runs 13 residues. Looked up from germline, CDR1 is SGDLS and CDR2 is YYNGEE. The V end was cut by 4 bases, the J end by 0 bases, with 5 bases between. DNA for the CDR3: TGTGCCAGCAGCCCCGACTCCTACAATGAGCAGTTCTTC. Its protein is CASSPDSYNEQFF.

The V and J genes are TRBV5-5 and TRBJ1-2; 10 bases agree with TRBD1. Germline V CDR1 and CDR2: SGHKS, YYEKEE (reference sequence). There are 15 residues in the CDR3. Trimming cost V 3 bases and J 6 bases; bases outside gene matches: 8. The CDR3, as DNA: TGTGCCAGCAGCTCCCGATCCGGGACAGGGGATGGCTACACCTTC. Protein sequence: CASSSRSGTGDGYTF.

This clone was observed a few times. V and J are TRBV25-1 and TRBJ2-2; 8 nucleotides match TRBD1. This CDR3 comprises 16 residues. J lost 0 bases, V lost 5 bases, and 5 bases had no gene match. Per the germline V gene, CDR1 is MGHDK and CDR2 is SYGVNS. The CDR3 protein is CASSTSGGANTGELFF. For the CDR3, the DNA is TGTGCCAGCAGTACCTCAGGGGGCGCGAACACCGGGGAGCTGTTTTTT.

This chain connects TRBV5-6 to TRBJ2-3, with a weak D call TRBD2 (5 bases). This CDR3 comprises 16 residues. Germline lookup yields CDR1 SGHDT and CDR2 YYEEEE. V was clipped by 2 bases and J by 1 base, with 14 bases between them. The CDR3 spells CASSFYSTAGTDTQYF. The CDR3 nucleotides read TGTGCCAGCAGCTTTTATTCCACAGCGGGCACAGATACGCAGTATTTT.

The V call is TRBV11-2, the J call TRBJ1-1; D is undetermined. The ends were cut back, 5 bases at V and 10 bases at J, with 14 bases in the middle. CDR3 length: 12 residues. Germline CDR1 reads SGHAT; CDR2 reads FQNNGV. The CDR3: CASSLFEGRAFF. CDR3 nucleotides: TGTGCCAGCAGCCTTTTTGAGGGTAGAGCTTTCTTT.